This T cell receptor (beta chain) was identified during a study of T cell changes during pregnancy in multiple sclerosis (dated by TCRdb to about 2019). The study in broad terms: The study looked at changes in the T cell repertoire across pregnancy in women with multiple sclerosis.

V was cut back by 6 bases and J by 0 bases, leaving a gap of 18 bases between them. The CDR3 runs 17 amino acids, cysteine and phenylalanine included. Only CDR3 DNA is held: 51 bases, read in frame from base 1. Regarding this clone: No cognate antigen has been identified for it. The input lacks base qualities; no much larger clone sits a single base away.

The library was built by means of the immunoSEQ multiplex PCR assay. Held by TCRdb, this immuneACCESS table contains in-frame sequences only and omits some clones. Under half of the omission traces to an unresolved V gene where checked; the cause of the rest is unknown. The sample includes 60,000 to 65,000 clones, with approximately 90% observed a single time. The top ten clones comprise around 2.3% of the sample. The V and J genes are TRBV23-1 and TRBJ1-5; the D gene lacks a confident call. TRBV23-1 is an ORF; its function is uncertain. This specimen was peripheral blood, taken in the first trimester of pregnancy. The source is a female donor with multiple sclerosis, enrolled in a pregnancy study. The CDR3 has the sequence CASSRAVIEYSNQPQHF. Here is the DNA: TGCGCCAGCAGCCGAGCGGTTATAGAGTATAGCAATCAGCCCCAGCATTTT.